The rows below give T cell receptor beta chains drawn from one sample of a study of blood T cell repertoires in COVID-19. TCRdb's copy holds only in-frame clones and misses some; the assay was immunoSEQ multiplex PCR. The profile shows roughly 52,000 clones, just under 90% of them singletons. The source material was peripheral blood. These receptors all stem from a man in his forties or fifties with acute or convalescent COVID-19. CDR3s include the opening cysteine and the closing phenylalanine or tryptophan.

>TRBV5-1|TRBJ2-5
CASSFAGGTGETQYF
>TRBV5-1|TRBJ1-2
CASSLGTGRSYGYTF
>TRBV7-8|TRBJ1-4
CASSLSWTANEKLFF
>TRBV12-3/TRBV12-4|TRBJ1-2
CASSLGTALGYTF
>TRBV30|TRBJ1-2
CAWIGGADGYTF
>TRBV7-8|TRBJ2-1
CASSITRSGLVPPREQFF
>TRBV5-6|TRBJ2-5
CASSLAVGGGAGETQYF
>TRBV9|TRBJ2-1
CASSLGGVVEKFF
>TRBV19|TRBJ2-3
CASRDMLASTDTQYF
>TRBV4-2|TRBJ2-7
CASSQVDSQTYEQYF
>TRBV5-4|TRBJ2-3
CASSLVGADTQYF
>TRBV9|TRBJ2-5
CASSESRLLQETQYF
>TRBV27|TRBJ1-6
CASSLSGQGNSPLHF
>TRBV2|TRBJ1-2
CASRAQVISYYGYTF
>TRBV28|TRBJ1-3
CASSPPGGLGGNTIYF
>TRBV9|TRBJ1-1
CASSAPGTGNTEAFF
>TRBV30|TRBJ1-1
CAWTRDRGDTEAFF
>TRBV5-6|TRBJ1-6
CASSPGGTLSNHSPLHF
>TRBV28|TRBJ2-2
CASSLGTANTGELFF
>TRBV5-1|TRBJ2-3
CASSLLGGSVSNTDTQYF
>TRBV4-1|TRBJ2-7
CASSQVQGLTYEQYF
>TRBV27|TRBJ2-1
CASRLTASNEQFF
>TRBV11-3|TRBJ2-1
CASTESSYNEQFF
>TRBV4-1|TRBJ2-3
CASSQEPTGQGRPDTQYF
>TRBV5-6|TRBJ1-4
CASSQPSAKGGEKLFF
>TRBV19|TRBJ1-5
CASSSGVTDQPQHF
>TRBV2|TRBJ2-5
CASSFWVDRDSETQYF
>TRBV29-1|TRBJ1-2
CSVDLQGQANGYTF
>TRBV6-4|TRBJ1-5
CASSDGRQGSTNQPQHF
>TRBV12-5|TRBJ2-7
CASGEPGQGVYEQYF
>TRBV6-5|TRBJ1-2
CASSYQGQGNYGYTF
>TRBV6-5|TRBJ1-5
CASLTGYQPQHF
>TRBV6-6|TRBJ1-2
CASKTRGVEGYTF
>TRBV6-6|TRBJ2-2
CASSYSRGSDTGELFF
>TRBV9|TRBJ1-3
CASSVGGVSGNTIYF
>TRBV5-8|TRBJ1-6
CASSLDPAGEHSPLHF
>TRBV12-3/TRBV12-4|TRBJ2-1
CASSWAGRNEQFF
>TRBV2|TRBJ2-1
CASRKSSSSYNEQFF
>TRBV4-2|TRBJ1-2
CASSQTLNGNYGYTF
>TRBV5-8|TRBJ1-5
CASSLSSRTAPQHF
>TRBV2|TRBJ2-5
CASHGETQYF
>TRBV19|TRBJ1-1
CASSAQGQGGTTEAFF
>TRBV19|TRBJ1-2
CASTSGQLTLGTGYTF
>TRBV29-1|TRBJ2-3
CSVEDGTQDPTDTQYF
>TRBV6-5|TRBJ1-5
CASRISGDSNQPQHF
>TRBV9|TRBJ2-7
CASSVDTGEQYF
>TRBV5-8|TRBJ2-4
CASSLDQTKNIQYF
>TRBV19|TRBJ1-2
CASTDRGTLYGYTF
>TRBV14|TRBJ1-6
CASSQDNSRTGTYNSPLHF
>TRBV2|TRBJ1-2
CASNDRTGSANGYTF
>TRBV2|TRBJ1-2
CASSRATGGYGYTF
>TRBV24-1|TRBJ2-5
CATSDWTGGRETQYF
>TRBV7-3|TRBJ1-6
CASSLNVGSPLHF
>TRBV7-9|TRBJ2-2
CASSFYGELFF
>TRBV6-5|TRBJ1-1
CASSHRVNTEAFF
>TRBV5-1|TRBJ2-4
CASSPGQGRNIQYF
>TRBV11-2|TRBJ2-6
CASSKQSGTDSSGANVLTF
>TRBV5-1|TRBJ2-1
CASSFASGRAYNEQFF
>TRBV28|TRBJ2-1
CASRPSAYDEQFF
>TRBV19|TRBJ1-5
CASGQDGAQHF